This T cell receptor beta chain was captured by sequencing in a study of shared clonotypes between healthy human individuals. The material for each subset, its genomic DNA, was split evenly across several immunoSEQ plates. Repertoires were generated with immunoSEQ multiplex PCR, while TCRdb's copy carries only in-frame clones and drops some. In the table there are some 2,000,000 clones, more than 90% of which are singletons. The germline V and J ends were trimmed by 6 bases and 1 base, with 12 bases remaining between them. Germline-derived CDR1 and CDR2 are MNHNY and SVGAGI (reference sequence). The length of the CDR3 is 14 residues.

This TCR derives from a young man in good health. V and J are TRBV6-6 and TRBJ1-1; D is possibly TRBD1 (6 bases). Material: naive CD4+ T cells sorted from blood. This sample's subset: CD45RA+ positively selected. CDR3 sequence reads: CASRRDTANTEAFF. CDR3 nucleotide sequence: TGTGCCAGCAGACGGGACACTGCGAACACTGAAGCTTTCTTT.